This TCR beta chain is from a study of blood T cells in healthy people across ages. Overall study context: Template switching caught about one barcoded beta molecule for each two T cells.

About this clonotype: The antigen is undetermined.

The CDR3 has 14 residues. Trimming cost V 3 bases and J 9 bases, with 15 bases left between them. In germline, CDR1 is MNHNS, CDR2 SASEGT. Study-wide results and limits: Since the PBMCs were unsorted, naive and antigen-experienced cells could not be conclusively compared. Considered underestimates were the diversity estimates obtained from one million T cells.

For the second PCR, which ran for 7 to 11 cycles, a sample-barcoded 5' primer and a J-beta primer mix were used. TCRdb redid the calling of the 5' RACE reads with MiXCR, one entry per CDR3 protein. The sample lists about 280,000 distinct CDR3 sequences, about 25% occurring once. Each of the donors had around 9 milliliters of peripheral blood drawn into EDTA-treated Vacutainer tubes. This rearrangement joins TRBV6-1 to TRBJ2-1, with D possibly being TRBD1 (6 bases). The clonotype was recovered from a woman in her 70s in good health. Sequences were obtained from blood. The CDR3 spells CASSEYKQGGEQFF. The DNA of the CDR3 is TGTGCCAGCAGTGAGTACAAACAGGGTGGTGAGCAGTTCTTC.